Included here is one T cell receptor (beta chain) sequence, with context. What it binds is unknown. The data derive from a study of blood T cells in healthy people across ages. Study summary: About one barcoded beta molecule per two T cells was the capture yield of template switching. Study-wide points: Aged donors had fewer naive CD4+ cells and lower diversity than long-lived donors.

Every participating donor contributed roughly 10 milliliters of peripheral blood through a draw. A J-beta primer mix and a sample-barcoded 5' primer were used in a second PCR of roughly 7 to 12 cycles. TCRdb itself ran the 5' RACE reads through MiXCR, one entry per CDR3 protein. The data show a few hundred thousand distinct CDR3 sequences, about 49% seen once. The sequenced sample was blood. This TCR came from a man between 60 and 75 years old in good health.

The CDR3, as DNA: TGTGCCAGCAGCCCGGGACAGGGGGCTGGTGGCGAGCAGTTCTTC. Residues: CASSPGQGAGGEQFF. V usage is TRBV12-3 or TRBV12-4 and J usage is TRBJ2-1; the match to TRBD1 covers 12 bases. V trimming: 6 bases; J trimming: 10 bases; junction bases outside the gene matches: 10. This CDR3 comprises 15 residues.